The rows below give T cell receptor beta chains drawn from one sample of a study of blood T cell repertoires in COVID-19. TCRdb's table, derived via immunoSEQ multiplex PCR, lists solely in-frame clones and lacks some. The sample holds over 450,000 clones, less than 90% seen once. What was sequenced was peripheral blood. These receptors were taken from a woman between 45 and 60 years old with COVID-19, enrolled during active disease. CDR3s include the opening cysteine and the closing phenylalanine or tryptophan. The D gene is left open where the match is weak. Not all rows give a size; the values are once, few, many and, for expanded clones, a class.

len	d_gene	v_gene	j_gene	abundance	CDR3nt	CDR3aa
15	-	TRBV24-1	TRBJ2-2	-	TGTGCCACCAGTGATCCTGAAGGGGGTACCGGGGAGCTGTTTTTT	CATSDPEGGTGELFF
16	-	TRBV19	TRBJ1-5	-	TGTGCCAGTAGTATGAGCCGGCAGGGAGGGAATCAGCCCCAGCATTTT	CASSMSRQGGNQPQHF
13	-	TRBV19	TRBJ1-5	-	TGTGCCAGTAGTCCCGACAGGAGTCAGCCCCAGCATTTT	CASSPDRSQPQHF
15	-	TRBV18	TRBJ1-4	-	TGTGCCAGCTCACCAATGAAACAGACTAATGAAAAACTGTTTTTT	CASSPMKQTNEKLFF
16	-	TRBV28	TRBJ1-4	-	TGTGCCAGCAGTTTACCCCAAGGGGGGGTGGGAGAAAAACTGTTTTTT	CASSLPQGGVGEKLFF
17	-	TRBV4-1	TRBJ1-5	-	TGCGCCAGCAGCCAAGATATCGGCAGGGGTCGGGATCAGCCCCAGCATTTT	CASSQDIGRGRDQPQHF
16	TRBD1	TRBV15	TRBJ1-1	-	TGTGCCACCAGCAGGCCTAGGGGACAGGGGGGCGATGAAGCTTTCTTT	CATSRPRGQGGDEAFF
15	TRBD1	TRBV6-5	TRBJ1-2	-	TGTGCCAGCAGTCCAACAGGGGGCGCTAACTATGGCTACACCTTC	CASSPTGGANYGYTF
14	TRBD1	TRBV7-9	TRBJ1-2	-	TGTGCCAGCAGCTCGGACAGGGGATCGGGTGGCTACACCTTC	CASSSDRGSGGYTF
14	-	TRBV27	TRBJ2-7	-	TGTGCCAGCAGTTTACGGTGGAGCGGCTACGAGCAGTACTTC	CASSLRWSGYEQYF
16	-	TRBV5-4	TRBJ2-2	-	TGTGCCAGCAGCTTGCCGGGGGGCGATGGCACCGGGGAGCTGTTTTTT	CASSLPGGDGTGELFF
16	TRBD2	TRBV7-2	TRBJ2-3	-	TGTGCCAGCAGCTTAGACAACGGGGGGGCTGGGGATACGCAGTATTTT	CASSLDNGGAGDTQYF
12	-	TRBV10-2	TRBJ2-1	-	TGCGCCAGCAGTATTTCGTACAATGAGCAGTTCTTC	CASSISYNEQFF
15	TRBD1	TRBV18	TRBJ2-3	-	TGTGCCAGCTCACCAGGGGGACAGCACACAGATACGCAGTATTTT	CASSPGGQHTDTQYF
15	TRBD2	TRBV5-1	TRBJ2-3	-	TGCGCCAGCAGCTCAGACGGGGGGGCCACAGATACGCAGTATTTT	CASSSDGGATDTQYF
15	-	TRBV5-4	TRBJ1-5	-	TGTGCCAGCAGCTTCGGGGGAAAGTACGATCAGCCCCAGCATTTT	CASSFGGKYDQPQHF
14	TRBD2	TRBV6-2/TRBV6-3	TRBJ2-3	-	TGTGCCAGCAGTCAAGCGGGGGGCACAGATACGCAGTATTTT	CASSQAGGTDTQYF
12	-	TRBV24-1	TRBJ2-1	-	TGTGCCACCAGTGATTTCGGGAAGGAGCAGTTCTTC	CATSDFGKEQFF
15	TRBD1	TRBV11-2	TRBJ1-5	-	TGTGCCAGCAGCTTTGGACAGGGGAGCAATCAGCCCCAGCATTTT	CASSFGQGSNQPQHF
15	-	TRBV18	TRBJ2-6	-	TGTGCCAGCTCACCGGGAGAGGCTGGGGCCAACGTCCTGACTTTC	CASSPGEAGANVLTF
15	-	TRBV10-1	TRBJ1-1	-	TGCGCCAGCAGTGAGTACCAGGGGCGTGGAACTGAAGCTTTCTTT	CASSEYQGRGTEAFF
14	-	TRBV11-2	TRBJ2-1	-	TGTGCCAGCAGCTTATCGGCAGCGAACAATGAGCAGTTCTTC	CASSLSAANNEQFF
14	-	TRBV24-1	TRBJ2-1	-	TGTGCCACCAGCGACAGGTCAGTCGGGGATGAGCAGTTCTTC	CATSDRSVGDEQFF
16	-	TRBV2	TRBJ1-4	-	TGTGCCAGCAGTCCATTGGGGGGGGGAATTAATGAAAAACTGTTTTTT	CASSPLGGGINEKLFF
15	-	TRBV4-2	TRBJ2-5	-	TGTGCCAGCAGCCAGGGGGCCAGCGGGGAAGAGACCCAGTACTTC	CASSQGASGEETQYF
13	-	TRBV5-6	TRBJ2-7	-	TGTGCCAGCAGCTTGGGTGTCAGCTACGAGCAGTACTTC	CASSLGVSYEQYF
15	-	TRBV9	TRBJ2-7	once	TGTGCCAGCAGCGCCGCCCCCTCTAGGAATTACGAGCAGTACTTC	CASSAAPSRNYEQYF
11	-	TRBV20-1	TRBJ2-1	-	TGCAGTGCCCGAGCCCGGAGTGAGCAGTTCTTC	CSARARSEQFF
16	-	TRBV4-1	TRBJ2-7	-	TGCGCCAGCAGCCAAGTAGTAACAGTCTCCGCCTACGAGCAGTACTTC	CASSQVVTVSAYEQYF
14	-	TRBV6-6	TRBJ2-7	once	TGTGCCAGCAGTTATGGGGCGGGGACGGGCGAGCAGTACTTC	CASSYGAGTGEQYF
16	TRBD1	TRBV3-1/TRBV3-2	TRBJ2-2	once	TGTGCCAGCAGCCCCACGGGACAGGGAAACACCGGGGAGCTGTTTTTT	CASSPTGQGNTGELFF
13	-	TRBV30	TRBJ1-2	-	TGTGCCTGCCTAGGTAGAGGGATCTATGGCTACACCTTC	CACLGRGIYGYTF
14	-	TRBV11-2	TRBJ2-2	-	TGTGCCAGCAGCCGCCCCTCGGTAGCCGGGGAGCTGTTTTTT	CASSRPSVAGELFF
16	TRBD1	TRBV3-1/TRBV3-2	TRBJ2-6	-	TGTGCCAGCAGCCAGACAGGGTGGGCTGGGGCCAACGTCCTGACTTTC	CASSQTGWAGANVLTF
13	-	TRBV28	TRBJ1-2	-	TGTGCCAGCAGTCCCCCGGGTACCTATGGCTACACCTTC	CASSPPGTYGYTF
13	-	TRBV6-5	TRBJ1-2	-	TGTGCCAGCAGTTGGACATCTAACTATGGCTACACCTTC	CASSWTSNYGYTF